This T cell receptor (beta chain) was found in a study of PD-L1 blockade in urothelial cancer. Study background: Each patient had 0 to 3 earlier chemotherapy regimens. Samples of blood were analyzed 3 weeks (second dose) and 6 weeks after treatment start.

The CDR3 extends over 16 amino acids. Profiling relied on immunoSEQ multiplex PCR, and the TCRdb table lists in-frame clones only, not all of them. The data contain around 66,000 clones, around four fifths of them seen just once; the ten biggest clones take up 1.6%. The time point is: pretreatment peripheral blood. This clonotype was obtained from a man in his sixties or seventies with urothelial cancer. V gene TRBV21-1 combines with J gene TRBJ2-2; TRBD1 is the table's D call and was not checked against the DNA. TRBV21-1 is described as a pseudogene. Sequenced material: PBMCs, taken around atezolizumab (anti-PD-L1) treatment. CDR3 sequence reads: CASSNGGQGATGELFF. Here the CDR3 DNA reads TGTGCCAGCAGCAATGGGGGACAGGGGGCCACCGGGGAGCTGTTTTTT.